What follows are 17 T cell receptor beta chains derived from one specimen sequenced in a study of beta chain features in type 1 diabetes. All of the isolated RNA was reverse transcribed, so expressed TCRB transcripts were sequenced. Sequenced by immunoSEQ multiplex PCR; TCRdb stores in-frame clones only, minus some. The table shows 620,000 or so clones, with 15% occurring only once. The source material was naive CD4+ T cells from blood. The receptors were gathered from a man between 18 and 29 years old in good health.

This clone came up once. The V gene is TRBV7-9, the J gene TRBJ1-1; D is uncertain. CDR1 and CDR2 from the germline V gene are SEHNR and FQNEAQ (reference sequence). Trimming removed 3 bases from V and 11 bases from J, with 10 bases in between. The CDR3 runs 11 residues. The CDR3 DNA reads TGTGCCAGCAGCTTTCCCGGATGGGCTTTCTTT. It translates to CASSFPGWAFF.

V gene TRBV12-2 combines with J gene TRBJ2-1; the DNA was not used to check the table's D call, TRBD1. TRBV12-2 is flagged as a pseudogene. The CDR3 has 16 residues. The CDR3 region is CASRLGGRGSYNEQFF. For the CDR3, the DNA is TGTGCAAGTCGCTTAGGGGGCAGGGGCTCCTACAATGAGCAGTTCTTC.

In this sample, this clone turned up a few times. The chain links TRBV25-1 to TRBJ2-7; TRBD1 matches 9 bases. Trimming removed 1 base from V and 2 bases from J; junction bases left unmatched: 6. CDR3 length: 16 residues. From germline, CDR1 is MGHDK and CDR2 SYGVNS. As DNA, the CDR3 is TGTGCCAGCAGTGAATTGAGGACAGGGGTGCCCTACGAGCAGTACTTC. It is translated as CASSELRTGVPYEQYF.

About this clone: One end of the junction does not line up with germline, which may come from a read error. The chain uses TRBV19 and TRBJ2-1; TRBD2 matches at 12 bases. The CDR3 runs 14 residues. Looked up from germline, CDR1 is LNHDA and CDR2 is SQIVND (reference sequence). Written as DNA, the CDR3 is TGTGCCAGTAGAGGACTAGCGGGAACTCGAGAGCGGTTCTTC. Translating it yields CASRGLAGTRERFF.

This clone has just a few counts. The chain's CDR3 is CASSTSYEQYF. CDR3 nucleotides: TGTGCCAGCAGCACCTCCTACGAGCAGTACTTC. The genes are TRBV14 and TRBJ2-7, with D unclear. The germline V gene has CDR1 SGHDN and CDR2 FVKESK. The ends were cut back, 5 bases at V and 0 bases at J, with 2 bases in the middle. There are 11 residues in the CDR3.

The chain is built from TRBV28 and TRBJ2-7; 8 nucleotides line up with TRBD1. V lost 8 bases and J lost 3; bases outside the gene matches: 6. The CDR3 is made up of 13 amino acids. Per germline, CDR1 MDHEN and CDR2 SYDVKM. CDR3 amino acids: CASAGGGIYEQYF. The CDR3 nucleotides read TGTGCCAGCGCAGGGGGCGGAATCTACGAGCAGTACTTC.

This chain links TRBV5-1 with TRBJ1-3, with D possibly matching TRBD1 (5 bases). The ends were cut back, 4 bases at V and 0 bases at J, with 14 bases in the middle. Germline V gene sequence: CDR1 SGHRS, CDR2 YFSETQ. The CDR3 covers 16 residues. As DNA, the CDR3 is TGCGCCAGCAGCCCAGAAGGGGTCGGCTCTGGAAACACCATATATTTT. Amino acids: CASSPEGVGSGNTIYF. Full variable domain (rest looked up from reference TRBV5-1 and TRBJ1-3): KAGVTQTPRYLIKTRGQQVTLSCSPISGHRSVSWYQQTPGQGLQFLFEYFSETQRNKGNFPGRFSGRQFSNSRSEMNVSTLELGDSALYLCASSPEGVGSGNTIYFGEGSWLTVV.

The genes are TRBV14 and TRBJ1-6; D is perhaps TRBD1 (5 bases). The germline gives CDR1 SGHDN, CDR2 FVKESK. Trimming took 1 base from V and 7 from J, leaving 17 bases between them. This CDR3 is 17 amino acids long. Here the CDR3 reads CASSQVVAGYFNSPLHF. The CDR3 coding sequence is TGTGCCAGCAGCCAAGTGGTAGCAGGGTACTTCAATTCACCCCTCCACTTT.

The chain couples TRBV6-6 to TRBJ1-1; no reliable D call. The CDR3 runs to 12 residues. The germline gives CDR1 MNHNY, CDR2 SVGAGI (reference sequence). V lost 0 bases, J lost 7 bases, and 6 bases lay in between. CDR3 coding DNA: TGTGCCAGCAGTTACTCCGCGGGTGAAGCTTTCTTT. Protein sequence: CASSYSAGEAFF.

This clone has more than one count but fewer than ten. The genes are TRBV6-5 and TRBJ2-7, with 9 bases identical to TRBD1. Trimming removed 0 bases from V and 3 bases from J; junction bases left unmatched: 0. Germline values: CDR1 MNHEY, CDR2 SVGAGI. The CDR3 sequence is 14 residues long. The CDR3 region has the DNA TGTGCCAGCAGTTACTCGACAGGGGGCTACGAGCAGTACTTC. This encodes CASSYSTGGYEQYF.

This sequence joins TRBV29-1 and TRBJ1-2, with TRBD1 matching over 9 bases. This CDR3 has 16 residues. Germline loops: CDR1 SQVTM, CDR2 ANQGSEA. V trimming: 3 bases; J trimming: 2 bases; junction bases outside the gene matches: 10. The CDR3 spells CSVEDPGTGRNYGYTF. The DNA of the CDR3 is TGCAGCGTTGAGGACCCCGGGACAGGGAGAAACTATGGCTACACCTTC.

This clone occurred a few times. The chain recombines TRBV2 with TRBJ1-5; D unclear. This CDR3 has 15 amino acids. V lost 4 bases to trimming and J lost 1 base, with 11 bases between them. The V gene's germline CDR1 is SNHLY and CDR2 FYNNEI. CDR3 DNA: TGTGCCAGCAGTGCTTCTAGTCTGAGCAATCAGCCCCAGCATTTT. Translating it yields CASSASSLSNQPQHF.

V and J are TRBV28 and TRBJ1-5; a weak D match, TRBD1 (5 bases). The CDR3 has 16 residues. Looked up from germline, CDR1 is MDHEN and CDR2 is SYDVKM. The V end lost 2 bases, the J end lost 4 bases, and 15 bases lay between the germline ends. The chain's CDR3 is CASSLAGRGVNQPQHF. CDR3 nucleotides: TGTGCCAGCAGTTTAGCCGGGAGGGGCGTGAATCAGCCCCAGCATTTT. Full variable domain (missing parts from reference TRBV28 and TRBJ1-5): DVKVTQSSRYLVKRTGEKVFLECVQDMDHENMFWYRQDPGLGLRLIYFSYDVKMKEKGDIPEGYSVSREKKERFSLILESASTNQTSMYLCASSLAGRGVNQPQHFGDGTRLSIL.

This clone was seen more than once but under ten times. The genes are TRBV28 and TRBJ2-5, with 9 bases aligning to TRBD2. V was pared by 10 bases and J by 5 bases, with 11 bases of the junction left unmatched. Germline CDR1 is MDHEN and CDR2 is SYDVKM. This CDR3 is built from 14 residues. In DNA form, the CDR3 reads TGTGCCACCCTCCTAGCGGGGAAAGAGGAGACCCAGTACTTC. This sequence encodes CATLLAGKEETQYF.

The chain recombines TRBV30 with TRBJ1-2, with unresolved D. CDR3 length: 13 amino acids. Trimming removed 0 bases from V and 4 bases from J, with 9 bases in between. Germline V gene sequence: CDR1 GTSNPN, CDR2 SVGIG (reference sequence). The CDR3 DNA sequence: TGTGCCTGGAGTGTAGGACTGAGCTATGGCTACACCTTC. It codes for CAWSVGLSYGYTF.

In DNA form, the CDR3 reads TGCGCCAGCAGCCGGGGGACTCCGGCGGGTTCACCCCTCCACTTT. Its translation is CASSRGTPAGSPLHF. The genes are TRBV4-3 and TRBJ1-6; D might be TRBD1 (5 bases). Trimming left V 4 bases short and J 9 bases short, with 16 bases between. CDR1 and CDR2 from the germline V gene are LGHNA and YSLEER. This CDR3 region has 15 residues.

In its sample, this clone was seen a few times. The genes are TRBV2 and TRBJ2-2; TRBD2 matches 11 bases. The germline V gene has CDR1 SNHLY and CDR2 FYNNEI. Germline trimming cut 5 bases from V and 7 bases from J; bases unmatched to any gene: 3. The CDR3 runs 14 residues. CDR3 residues: CASSPGLADGELFF. For the CDR3, the DNA is TGTGCCAGCAGTCCGGGACTAGCGGACGGGGAGCTGTTTTTT.